This T cell receptor (beta chain) originates from a study of blood T cell repertoires in COVID-19. Across the study: The United States, Italy and Spain supplied acute and convalescent COVID-19 samples. T cells, B-cell-depleted T cells, or PBMCs provided the cDNA or gDNA that served as material.

Study processing details: Reference gene primer amplification in the assay estimated nucleated cell counts. This table comes from immunoSEQ multiplex PCR, and its TCRdb copy is limited to in-frame clones, with some not included. V, J and clone size are taken as reported in that table, and D and trimming were inferred from the DNA itself. Seen here are about 190,000 clones, roughly nine tenths observed once, and the top ten hold around 6.6%. The CDR3 totals 15 residues. Germline V gives CDR1 SGHDT, CDR2 YYEEEE. The V and J ends lost 5 bases and 3 bases, in that order; junction bases with no gene match: 7.

The sequence was obtained from a middle-aged man with acute or convalescent COVID-19. Sequencing was done on a sample of peripheral blood. The V gene is TRBV5-6, the J gene TRBJ1-4; the match to TRBD1 covers 7 bases. CDR3 DNA sequence: TGTGCCAGCAGTTGGGGACAGTGGGCTAATGAAAAACTGTTTTTT. Translating gives CASSWGQWANEKLFF.